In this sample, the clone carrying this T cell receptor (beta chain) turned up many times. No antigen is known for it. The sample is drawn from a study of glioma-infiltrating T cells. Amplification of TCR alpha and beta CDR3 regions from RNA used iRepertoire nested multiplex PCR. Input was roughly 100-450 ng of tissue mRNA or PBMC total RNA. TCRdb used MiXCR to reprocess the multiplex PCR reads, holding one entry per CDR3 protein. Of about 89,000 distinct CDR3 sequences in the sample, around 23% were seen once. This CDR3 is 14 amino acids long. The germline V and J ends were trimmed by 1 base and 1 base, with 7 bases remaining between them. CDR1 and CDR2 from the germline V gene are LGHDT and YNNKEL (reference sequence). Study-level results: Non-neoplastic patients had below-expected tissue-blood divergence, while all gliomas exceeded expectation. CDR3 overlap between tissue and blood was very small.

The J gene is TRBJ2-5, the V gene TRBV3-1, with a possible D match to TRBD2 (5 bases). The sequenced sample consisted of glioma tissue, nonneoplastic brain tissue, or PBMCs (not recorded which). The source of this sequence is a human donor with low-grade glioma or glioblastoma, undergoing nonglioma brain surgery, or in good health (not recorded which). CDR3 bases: TGTGCCAGCAGCCAAGCGGGGTCCCAAGAGACCCAGTACTTC. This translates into CASSQAGSQETQYF.